This T cell receptor beta chain is from a study of PD-1 blockade in mismatch repair-deficient tumors. In the study overall: Patients had about a dozen mismatch repair-deficient cancer types and were previously treated and progressing.

The germline V and J ends were trimmed by 6 bases and 0 bases, with 14 bases remaining between them. Germline V CDR1 and CDR2: ENHRY, SYGVKD. CDR3 size: 15 residues. General study points: After pembrolizumab, tumor-resident clones rose rapidly, then generally contracted before radiologic responses.

Libraries were prepared by immunoSEQ multiplex PCR; TCRdb keeps only in-frame clonotypes and omits some of them. The sample holds some 110,000 clones; over 60% are singletons and the top ten take roughly 4.8%. PCR or immunohistochemistry showed mismatch repair deficiency in every enrolled patient. The TCR-sequenced patients were a few responders to pembrolizumab. Comments on this clone: Its matching antigen is unknown.

The TCR sequence derives from an adult with mismatch repair-deficient cancer. This chain joins TRBV10-3 and TRBJ1-2; D is perhaps TRBD1 (6 bases). Source: peripheral blood, taken 60 weeks after starting pembrolizumab. The CDR3 region is CAISPDGGSNYGYTF. For the CDR3, the DNA is TGTGCCATCAGCCCCGATGGGGGCTCTAACTATGGCTACACCTTC.